These 5 T cell receptor beta chains share one sample of origin, sequenced in a study of beta chain features in type 1 diabetes. The authors reverse transcribed all of the isolated RNA, so sequencing captured expressed TCRB transcripts. Some clones are missing from TCRdb's copy, which holds only in-frame ones; the method was immunoSEQ multiplex PCR. The data show about 410,000 clones, roughly 13% seen once. The specimen sequenced was naive CD4+ T cells from blood. The origin of the receptors is a man aged 25-40 years in good health.

This clone turned up a few times. This chain uses TRBV7-8 with TRBJ2-2; D is undetermined. The V gene's germline CDR1 is SGHVS and CDR2 FQNEAQ. The V end lost 1 base, the J end lost 8 bases, and 11 bases lay between the germline ends. The CDR3 is 14 residues long. CDR3 amino acids: CASSLGVNAGELFF. DNA of the CDR3: TGTGCCAGCAGCTTAGGAGTAAATGCGGGGGAGCTGTTTTTT.

The chain recombines TRBV5-6 with TRBJ2-7; maybe TRBD1 (5 bases). The CDR3 is 16 amino acids. In germline, CDR1 is SGHDT, CDR2 YYEEEE. Trimming shortened V by 4 bases and J by 4 bases, and 21 bases separated the two germline ends. CDR3 nucleotide sequence: TGTGCCAGCAGCGTGAAATCTCGGGCAGGGAATTACGAGCAGTACTTC. This gives the protein CASSVKSRAGNYEQYF. Looking up the rest from reference TRBV5-6 and TRBJ2-7 gives the full variable domain: DAGVTQSPTHLIKTRGQQVTLRCSPKSGHDTVSWYQQALGQGPQFIFQYYEEEERQRGNFPDRFSGHQFPNYSSELNVNALLLGDSALYLCASSVKSRAGNYEQYFGPGTRLTVT.

The chain links TRBV19 to TRBJ2-1; TRBD2 agrees at 8 bases. The CDR3 loop spans 16 amino acids. The germline gives CDR1 LNHDA, CDR2 SQIVND (reference sequence). Germline trimming cut 5 bases from V and 9 bases from J; bases unmatched to any gene: 15. The CDR3 reads CASSLKSGTRYPEQFF. Written as DNA, the CDR3 is TGTGCCAGTAGTTTGAAATCCGGGACTAGGTATCCTGAGCAGTTCTTC.

V gene TRBV4-1 combines with J gene TRBJ2-7; D remains ambiguous. Between the trimmed V and J ends, which lost 2 bases and 0 bases, there was a span of 8 bases. CDR1 and CDR2 from the germline V gene are MGHRA and YSYEKL. The CDR3 has 14 amino acids. This chain's CDR3 is CASSQLQISYEQYF. DNA of the CDR3: TGCGCCAGCAGCCAATTACAGATCTCCTACGAGCAGTACTTC.

This clone was observed a handful of times. This chain joins TRBV18 and TRBJ1-1; no reliable D call. Trimming removed 3 bases at V and 1 base at J, with 9 bases between. In germline, CDR1 is KGHSH, CDR2 LQKENI. This CDR3 is 14 amino acids long. CDR3 bases: TGTGCCAGCTCACCGTTAGGAGAGAACACTGAAGCTTTCTTT. Its protein product is CASSPLGENTEAFF.